This paragraph reports one T cell receptor (beta chain). These data come from a study of blood T cell repertoires in COVID-19. Study-wide background: Italy, Spain and the United States were the sources of the convalescent and acute COVID-19 samples. T cells, B-cell-depleted T cells, or PBMCs supplied cDNA or gDNA.

CDR1 SGHNT and CDR2 YENEEA come from the germline V gene. J gave up 3 bases and V 5 bases, and 5 bases lay outside the gene matches. CDR3 size: 16 residues. Using immunoSEQ multiplex PCR, the repertoire was profiled, and TCRdb retains in-frame clones only, with some absent. The data contain nearly 50,000 clones, more than 75% of them singletons. The TCR comes from a woman aged 60-75 years with acute or convalescent COVID-19. The V and J genes are TRBV11-3 and TRBJ2-3; 13 bases match TRBD2. Sequencing was performed on peripheral blood. The CDR3: CASSPGTSGETDTQYF. In DNA form, the CDR3 reads TGTGCCAGCAGCCCCGGGACTAGCGGGGAGACAGATACGCAGTATTTT.